This T cell receptor beta chain was observed in a study of blood T cell repertoires in COVID-19. The CDR3 has 14 residues. Germline-derived CDR1 and CDR2 are SGHTA and FQGTGA. Trimming removed 2 bases from V and 5 bases from J; junction bases left unmatched: 1. Those who participated ranged in age from roughly 18 to 90 years and resided in approximately 26 US areas. The repertoire was sequenced with immunoSEQ multiplex PCR; TCRdb's copy has only in-frame clones and lacks some. The repertoire holds some 230,000 clones, with around four fifths as singletons. This clonotype was obtained from a man between 35 and 55 years old who had recovered from COVID-19. This chain uses TRBV7-3 with TRBJ2-1; 9 bases are a match to TRBD2. The sequencing input was PBMCs or T cells enriched from blood (not recorded which). In nucleotides, the CDR3 is TGTGCCAGCAGCTTAGGACTAGCGAACAATGAGCAGTTCTTC. This encodes CASSLGLANNEQFF.